Below, 27 T cell receptor beta chains from the same sample are listed, as sequenced in a study of regulatory T cells in long-lasting Graves disease. Building of the TCR beta libraries involved iRepertoire HTBI primers and Arm-PCR of CDR3 regions. Each CDR3 protein is one row after TCRdb ran MiXCR on the multiplex PCR reads. Of 350,000 to 500,000 distinct CDR3 sequences in the sample, about 21% were seen once. The time point was: persistent/refractory GD, antithyroid drugs over 5 years with positive TRAb. RNA from PBMCs was the source of the TCR library. The source material was peripheral blood mononuclear cells (PBMCs), sampled when the disease was refractory, from a patient treated with antithyroid drugs. The source of these receptors is a female donor with Graves disease.

In its sample, this clonotype was seen many times. The V and J genes are TRBV29-1 and TRBJ2-7; 8 nucleotides agree with TRBD2. The CDR3 runs to 14 residues. V gave up 5 bases and J gave up 0 bases; unmatched junction bases: 6. Germline CDR1 SQVTM, CDR2 ANQGSEA. The chain's CDR3 is CSVLSGGSSYEQYF. DNA for the CDR3: TGCAGCGTTCTCAGCGGGGGAAGCTCCTACGAGCAGTACTTC.

This clonotype was observed many times. This rearrangement joins TRBV20-1 to TRBJ1-5, with D uncertain. Looked up from germline, CDR1 is DFQATT and CDR2 is SNEGSKA (reference sequence). The germline V and J ends were trimmed by 3 bases and 0 bases, with 6 bases remaining between them. The CDR3 contains 13 residues. The CDR3: CSASHPSNQPQHF. CDR3 DNA: TGCAGTGCTAGTCATCCTAGCAATCAGCCCCAGCATTTT.

This clonotype was counted ten times or more. V gene TRBV11-2 combines with J gene TRBJ1-1, with TRBD1 identical over 8 bases. Per the germline V gene, CDR1 is SGHAT and CDR2 is FQNNGV. Losses at the gene ends were 3 bases for V and 2 bases for J; bases not matched to a gene: 11. The length of the CDR3 is 17 residues. The CDR3 region is CASSFGQGANLNTEAFF. The CDR3 DNA reads as TGTGCCAGCAGCTTCGGACAGGGTGCCAATTTAAACACTGAAGCTTTCTTT.

This clonotype was picked up a small number of times. The rearrangement links TRBV28 to TRBJ1-5, with 10 bases matching TRBD1. Per the germline V gene, CDR1 is MDHEN and CDR2 is SYDVKM. The CDR3 covers 15 residues. V dropped 6 bases and J dropped 3; count of bases not matched to a gene: 5. The chain's CDR3 is CASSTTGGVNQPQHF. The DNA of the CDR3 is TGTGCCAGCAGCACGACAGGGGGCGTCAATCAGCCCCAGCATTTT.

This clonotype has a handful of counts. This chain links TRBV19 with TRBJ2-7, with 7 bases that match TRBD1. With V trimmed by 5 bases and J by 13 bases, 11 bases remained unmatched. CDR1 is LNHDA and CDR2 is SQIVND in the germline V gene (reference sequence). The CDR3 length is 12 residues. The DNA for the CDR3 is TGTGCCAGTAGTCCCAAGACAGGGATTGAATACTTC. Protein product: CASSPKTGIEYF.

The chain uses TRBV19 and TRBJ2-7; TRBD2 aligns across 7 bases. This CDR3 is 13 amino acids long. The V gene end was trimmed by 7 bases and the J gene end by 2 bases; junction bases not matched to a gene: 5. Germline V lookup: CDR1 LNHDA, CDR2 SQIVND (reference sequence). CDR3 region: CASTAGAPYEQYF. The CDR3 region has the DNA TGTGCCAGTACCGCGGGAGCCCCCTACGAGCAGTACTTC.

This clonotype was recorded at least ten times. The V and J genes are TRBV7-9 and TRBJ2-7; TRBD2 matches at 14 bases. V lost 5 bases to trimming and J lost 5 bases; unmatched junction nucleotides: 5. Germline CDR1 and CDR2: SEHNR and FQNEAQ (reference sequence). The CDR3 spans 15 residues. The chain's CDR3 is CASSPGTSGSDEQYF. The CDR3 DNA is TGTGCCAGCAGCCCGGGGACTAGCGGGAGCGACGAGCAGTACTTC.

This clonotype was counted a few times. V is TRBV11-3 and J is TRBJ1-1, with unresolved D. Between the trimmed V and J ends, which lost 5 bases and 11 bases, there was a span of 18 bases. The V gene's germline CDR1 is SGHNT and CDR2 YENEEA. This CDR3 comprises 13 residues. The CDR3 here is CASSQWGNDVAFF. CDR3 coding DNA: TGTGCCAGCAGCCAGTGGGGAAATGATGTGGCTTTCTTT.

This chain joins TRBV20-1 and TRBJ2-2; TRBD1 aligns across 12 bases. CDR1 and CDR2 (germline): DFQATT, SNEGSKA (reference sequence). V was pared by 2 bases and J by 8 bases, with 6 bases of the junction left unmatched. This CDR3 is 15 amino acids long. DNA for the CDR3: TGCAGTGCTAGAAGAAGGGACAGGGGGCGTGGGGAGCTGTTTTTT. As protein: CSARRRDRGRGELFF.

As concerns this clonotype: A read error is possible here, since a much larger clone lies one base away. The V call is TRBV6-2 or TRBV6-3, the J call TRBJ1-1; unclear D gene. This CDR3 spans 12 amino acids. CDR1 MNHEY and CDR2 SVGEGT come from the germline V gene. The CDR3 DNA reads as TGTGCCGGCAGTATGGTGAACACTGAAGCTTTCTTT. Translating it yields CAGSMVNTEAFF.

In the case of this clonotype: A clone one base away is much larger, so this may be a read error. This is likely a read error, given that the CDR3 carries no conserved phenylalanine or tryptophan at its end. The J gene is TRBJ1-5, the V gene TRBV19; TRBD1 matches at 8 bases. The CDR3 runs to 15 residues. Germline CDR1 and CDR2: LNHDA and SQIVND (reference sequence). The V segment lost 7 bases and the J segment 2 bases; nucleotides outside the gene matches: 7. The CDR3 DNA reads TGTGCCAGTACCCTGACAGGGGTGGGCAATCAGCCCCAGCATCTT. It specifies CASTLTGVGNQPQHL.

This clonotype appeared many times. The chain joins TRBV11-2 to TRBJ1-2; D unresolved. The ends were cut back, 0 bases at V and 8 bases at J, with 13 bases in the middle. The CDR3 is 14 residues long. Germline V gene lookup returns CDR1 SGHAT and CDR2 FQNNGV. CDR3 sequence: CASSLDLEFLGYTF. The DNA for the CDR3 is TGTGCCAGCAGCTTAGATCTGGAGTTTTTGGGCTACACCTTC.

The rearrangement uses TRBV30 and TRBJ1-1; TRBD1 agrees at 8 bases. Germline V gene sequence: CDR1 GTSNPN, CDR2 SVGIG (reference sequence). The CDR3 totals 17 residues. Trimming removed 2 bases from V and 5 bases from J; junction bases left unmatched: 16. CDR3 region: CAWSSPKTGDFKTEAFF. In DNA form, the CDR3 reads TGTGCCTGGAGTTCACCAAAGACAGGGGATTTCAAGACTGAAGCTTTCTTT.

This clonotype occurred many times. The chain employs TRBV5-1 and TRBJ1-2; 7 bases align to TRBD1. The CDR3 has 15 residues. Germline CDR1 is SGHRS and CDR2 is YFSETQ. Trimming took 1 base from V and 6 from J; bases not matched to a gene: 9. The CDR3 loop reads CASSLQQGYRNGYTF. For the CDR3, the DNA is TGCGCCAGCAGCTTGCAACAGGGGTATAGAAATGGCTACACCTTC.

The genes are TRBV20-1 and TRBJ2-5, with 7 bases lining up with TRBD2. CDR3 length equals 10 residues. V dropped 5 bases and J dropped 7; count of bases not matched to a gene: 1. CDR1 and CDR2 (germline): DFQATT, SNEGSKA (reference sequence). The DNA of the CDR3 is TGCAGTGCTGGCGGGGGGACCCAGTACTTC. The encoded protein is CSAGGGTQYF.

V gene TRBV5-6 combines with J gene TRBJ1-5, with TRBD1 as a possible D gene (5 bases). Trimming removed 1 base from V and 5 bases from J, with 7 bases in between. Looked up from germline, CDR1 is SGHDT and CDR2 is YYEEEE. The CDR3 has 13 residues. The CDR3 DNA is TGTGCCAGCAGCTTGTCAGGGTATCAGCCCCAGCATTTT. This codes for CASSLSGYQPQHF.

The table lists this clonotype with many counts. The rearrangement links TRBV15 to TRBJ2-7; 9 nucleotides line up with TRBD1. CDR3 length: 15 amino acids. V shed 3 bases and J 5 bases; nucleotides not matched to a gene: 8. The germline CDR1 and CDR2 sequences are LNHNV and YYDKDF (reference sequence). This CDR3 is CATSRPGTGIHEQYF. The CDR3 DNA follows: TGTGCCACCAGCAGGCCCGGGACAGGGATCCACGAGCAGTACTTC.

The rearrangement links TRBV5-1 to TRBJ2-1, with D possibly being TRBD1 (6 bases). Germline V gives CDR1 SGHRS, CDR2 YFSETQ. Trimming stripped 1 base from V and 3 bases from J, with 8 bases between. This CDR3 contains 14 residues. The CDR3 DNA follows: TGCGCCAGCAGCTTGAGGACAGACTACAATGAGCAGTTCTTC. Translating gives CASSLRTDYNEQFF. The full variable domain, rest sourced from reference TRBV5-1 and TRBJ2-1, is KAGVTQTPRYLIKTRGQQVTLSCSPISGHRSVSWYQQTPGQGLQFLFEYFSETQRNKGNFPGRFSGRQFSNSRSEMNVSTLELGDSALYLCASSLRTDYNEQFFGPGTRLTVL.

This clonotype was counted many times. This chain connects TRBV20-1 to TRBJ1-4, with D possibly being TRBD1 (6 bases). V was cut by 5 bases and J by 0 bases, with 19 bases left in between. The CDR3 has 17 amino acids. Germline V CDR1 and CDR2: DFQATT, SNEGSKA (reference sequence). The CDR3 here is CSAPVKQGGATNEKLFF. The CDR3 nucleotides read TGCAGTGCTCCCGTGAAACAGGGTGGTGCAACTAATGAAAAACTGTTTTTT.

This clonotype has at least ten counts. CDR3 region: CASSLRGQNTEAFF. The CDR3 coding sequence is TGTGCCAGCAGCCTGCGAGGGCAGAACACTGAAGCTTTCTTT. The chain links TRBV7-8 to TRBJ1-1; no clear D. The CDR3 contains 14 residues. Per the germline V gene, CDR1 is SGHVS and CDR2 is FQNEAQ. V was trimmed by 5 bases and J by 1 base, leaving 11 bases between them.

The chain carries TRBV14 and TRBJ2-2; possible D gene TRBD2, 5 bases. The germline V gene has CDR1 SGHDN and CDR2 FVKESK. The CDR3 length is 19 residues. V was cut by 4 bases and J by 0 bases, with 21 bases left in between. The CDR3 reads CASSRNEPGLFANTGELFF. The CDR3 nucleotides are TGTGCCAGCAGCCGCAACGAACCCGGACTTTTCGCGAACACCGGGGAGCTGTTTTTT.

V is TRBV20-1 and J is TRBJ1-1; TRBD1 aligns across 7 bases. V lost 0 bases, J lost 7 bases, and 5 bases stayed unmatched. There are 13 residues in the CDR3. Per the germline V gene, CDR1 is DFQATT and CDR2 is SNEGSKA (reference sequence). The CDR3 is CSARETGKIEAFF. The CDR3 DNA sequence: TGCAGTGCTAGAGAGACAGGGAAGATTGAAGCTTTCTTT.

This sequence joins TRBV30 and TRBJ1-1, with 9 bases that match TRBD1. The CDR3 consists of 15 residues. V gave up 3 bases and J gave up 10 bases; unmatched junction bases: 15. CDR1 GTSNPN and CDR2 SVGIG come from the germline V gene (reference sequence). The CDR3 nucleotides read TGTGCCTGGAGGGCCGGGACAGGGCCACTCGGTGGAGCTTTCTTT. Amino acids: CAWRAGTGPLGGAFF. Full variable domain (remainder filled in from reference TRBV30 and TRBJ1-1): SQTIHQWPATLVQPVGSPLSLECTVEGTSNPNLYWYRQAAGRGLQLLFYSVGIGQISSEVPQNLSASRPQDRQFILSSKKLLLSDSGFYLCAWRAGTGPLGGAFFGQGTRLTVV.

This clonotype was seen many times. This sequence joins TRBV4-1 and TRBJ1-5; the D is unclear. CDR1 is MGHRA, CDR2 YSYEKL, per germline. The CDR3 sequence is 13 residues long. V shed 0 bases and J shed 7 bases, with 7 bases lying between them. In nucleotides, the CDR3 is TGCGCCAGCAGCCAAGACCCTCCCCAGCCCCAGCATTTT. Protein product: CASSQDPPQPQHF.

V usage is TRBV6-1 and J usage is TRBJ1-4; TRBD1 matches 7 bases. Germline V gives CDR1 MNHNS, CDR2 SASEGT. The CDR3 has 14 amino acids. V trimming: 7 bases; J trimming: 8 bases; junction bases outside the gene matches: 10. The CDR3 protein is CASTENRGREKLFF. Here the CDR3 DNA reads TGTGCCAGCACCGAGAATAGGGGGCGAGAAAAACTGTTTTTT.

This chain connects TRBV7-9 to TRBJ2-5; the D gene is possibly TRBD2 (5 bases). V shed 0 bases and J shed 4 bases, with 15 bases lying between them. Germline assignment: CDR1 SEHNR and CDR2 FQNEAQ (reference sequence). The CDR3 runs to 16 residues. The CDR3 region has the DNA TGTGCCAGCAGCTTAGCGCTTTTGGGTGGAGGAGAGACCCAGTACTTC. Protein product: CASSLALLGGGETQYF.

This clonotype was counted ten times or more. CDR3: CASSLGALYEQYF. The CDR3 nucleotides are TGTGCCAGCAGTTTAGGGGCCCTCTACGAGCAGTACTTC. The chain joins TRBV28 to TRBJ2-7, with D possibly TRBD1 on 5 matching bases. Trimming cost V 2 bases and J 3 bases, with 8 bases left between them. The CDR3 is made up of 13 amino acids. Germline loops: CDR1 MDHEN, CDR2 SYDVKM.